The rows below give T cell receptor beta chains drawn from one sample of a study of radiotherapy plus CTLA-4 blockade in lung cancer. Profiled with immunoSEQ multiplex PCR; TCRdb holds only in-frame clones, not every one. The repertoire holds 85,000 to 100,000 clones, with 72% as singletons. The input for sequencing was peripheral blood, taken from a patient treated with radiotherapy plus ipilimumab. The receptors shown here come from a human donor with non-small cell lung cancer that progressed on radiotherapy plus ipilimumab. The conserved cysteine and the conserved F or W are not part of the CDR3 here. The size entry is marked missing in some rows and otherwise reads once, few, many or a size class.

v_call: TRBV6-5
clone_size: -
j_call: TRBJ1-1
cdr3_aa: ASSYSRTAEAF

v_call: TRBV6-5
clone_size: -
j_call: TRBJ1-3
cdr3_aa: ASSGGQSGNTIY

v_call: TRBV19
clone_size: -
j_call: TRBJ1-5
cdr3_aa: ASRRVYSNQPQH

v_call: TRBV30
clone_size: -
j_call: TRBJ2-7
cdr3_aa: AWSPRGGRHYEQY

v_call: TRBV28
clone_size: -
j_call: TRBJ2-5
cdr3_aa: ASTPGTEEETQY

v_call: TRBV2
clone_size: -
j_call: TRBJ1-1
cdr3_aa: ASSAGVGRGDTEAF

v_call: TRBV28
clone_size: -
j_call: TRBJ2-6
cdr3_aa: ASTRSRLSGANVLT

v_call: TRBV7-8
clone_size: few
j_call: TRBJ1-5
cdr3_aa: ASSNRDSLSSNQPQH

v_call: TRBV18
clone_size: -
j_call: TRBJ2-1
cdr3_aa: ASSPAGQLISNEQF

v_call: TRBV27
clone_size: -
j_call: TRBJ2-3
cdr3_aa: ASSLPGTLRGLSTDTQY

v_call: TRBV7-3
clone_size: few
j_call: TRBJ1-2
cdr3_aa: ASSSGGVHT

v_call: TRBV19
clone_size: -
j_call: TRBJ1-2
cdr3_aa: ASSAGGRYGYT

v_call: TRBV19
clone_size: -
j_call: TRBJ2-1
cdr3_aa: ASSETGQHNEQF

v_call: TRBV18
clone_size: -
j_call: TRBJ1-2
cdr3_aa: ASSPGSGTNYGYT

v_call: TRBV19
clone_size: -
j_call: TRBJ1-1
cdr3_aa: ASTFDRNTEAF

v_call: TRBV19
clone_size: -
j_call: TRBJ2-1
cdr3_aa: ASNNRRTSGSRYNEQF

v_call: TRBV2
clone_size: -
j_call: TRBJ2-3
cdr3_aa: ASSEAGGATDTQY

v_call: TRBV9
clone_size: -
j_call: TRBJ2-3
cdr3_aa: ASSVQGDTDTQY

v_call: TRBV9
clone_size: -
j_call: TRBJ2-3
cdr3_aa: ASQRDIFTDTQY

v_call: TRBV5-5
clone_size: -
j_call: TRBJ2-3
cdr3_aa: ARGLAGADTQY

v_call: TRBV20-1
clone_size: -
j_call: TRBJ2-4
cdr3_aa: SARWQDIQY

v_call: TRBV2
clone_size: -
j_call: TRBJ1-4
cdr3_aa: ASGTTRGRLF

v_call: TRBV19
clone_size: -
j_call: TRBJ2-1
cdr3_aa: ASSIPLGGGPGEQF

v_call: TRBV7-9
clone_size: few
j_call: TRBJ1-2
cdr3_aa: ASSSRPLQLDGDGYT

v_call: TRBV7-9
clone_size: -
j_call: TRBJ2-1
cdr3_aa: ASSQGRLANEQF

v_call: TRBV30
clone_size: -
j_call: TRBJ1-1
cdr3_aa: AWRRGREPNTEAF

v_call: TRBV27
clone_size: -
j_call: TRBJ1-2
cdr3_aa: ASSQTGNYGYT

v_call: TRBV7-9
clone_size: few
j_call: TRBJ2-7
cdr3_aa: ASSLGLIYEQY

v_call: TRBV6-1
clone_size: -
j_call: TRBJ2-7
cdr3_aa: ASRLLGQGYEQY

v_call: TRBV28
clone_size: once
j_call: TRBJ1-4
cdr3_aa: ASSQGAKLF

v_call: TRBV15
clone_size: -
j_call: TRBJ1-2
cdr3_aa: ATSSARGYYGYT

v_call: TRBV5-1
clone_size: once
j_call: TRBJ2-1
cdr3_aa: ASSLWTRGSNEQF

v_call: TRBV6-5
clone_size: once
j_call: TRBJ1-2
cdr3_aa: ASSYSRQGDGYT

v_call: TRBV11-2
clone_size: -
j_call: TRBJ1-4
cdr3_aa: ASSLTGYNEKLF

v_call: TRBV6-5
clone_size: -
j_call: TRBJ1-3
cdr3_aa: ASSYSGPRNTIY

v_call: TRBV29-1
clone_size: -
j_call: TRBJ2-2
cdr3_aa: SVGGVMGGELF

v_call: TRBV9
clone_size: -
j_call: TRBJ1-1
cdr3_aa: ASSETTPTEAF

v_call: TRBV7-3
clone_size: few
j_call: TRBJ2-1
cdr3_aa: ATGVRAPREQF

v_call: TRBV28
clone_size: -
j_call: TRBJ1-1
cdr3_aa: ATDAGANTEAF

v_call: TRBV7-9
clone_size: few
j_call: TRBJ1-5
cdr3_aa: ASSLGGYQPQH

v_call: TRBV6-8
clone_size: -
j_call: TRBJ1-1
cdr3_aa: ASRGLNTEAF

v_call: TRBV7-2
clone_size: -
j_call: TRBJ2-4
cdr3_aa: ASSLGAVAKNIQY

v_call: TRBV6-6
clone_size: -
j_call: TRBJ2-2
cdr3_aa: ASRFGGELF

v_call: TRBV6-6
clone_size: -
j_call: TRBJ2-1
cdr3_aa: ASTYADEQF

v_call: TRBV14
clone_size: once
j_call: TRBJ2-3
cdr3_aa: ASSQDEGGDTQY

v_call: TRBV6-5
clone_size: -
j_call: TRBJ1-4
cdr3_aa: ASSYWAGSEKLF

v_call: TRBV6-6
clone_size: -
j_call: TRBJ2-1
cdr3_aa: AAPIVEQF

v_call: TRBV6-1
clone_size: -
j_call: TRBJ2-7
cdr3_aa: ASSEPSGPYEQY

v_call: TRBV14
clone_size: -
j_call: TRBJ2-1
cdr3_aa: ASSQDPGSWYNEQF

v_call: TRBV4-1
clone_size: -
j_call: TRBJ1-1
cdr3_aa: ASSQDEYRLNTEAF